This record concerns one T cell receptor (beta chain) sequence. The antigen is undetermined. CDR1 and CDR2 from the germline V gene are SGHTA and FQGTGA. Deletions cut 1 base from V and 5 bases from J, with 3 bases between. The CDR3 totals 11 residues. The source of the sample is a study of T-cell reconstitution after alpha-beta-depleted transplantation in children. Study-wide points: Several hundred expanded graft clones reportedly gave rise to the alpha-beta T cells present about two months after transplant. Fresh T-cell production supplied most of the T-cell counts and diversity seen one year after transplant. It was surviving recipient T cells and thymic progenitors that gave some patients high TCRbeta diversity at day 60.

For TCRbeta, the library was prepared with unique molecular identifiers. TCRdb re-analysed the PCR reads in MiXCR, keeping a single row per CDR3 protein. The sample shows about 58,000 distinct CDR3 sequences, 40% to 45% of them seen only once. Sequencing used PBMCs, mostly from graft donor cells, obtained 360 days after TCRalphabeta/CD19-depleted stem cell transplant. The clonotype comes from a male patient under 18 who had a stem cell transplant for acute lymphoblastic leukemia, so the T cells may come from the graft donor. The chain combines TRBV7-3 with TRBJ2-7; no clear D. CDR3: CASSLKDEQYF. The CDR3 coding sequence is TGTGCCAGCAGCTTAAAAGACGAGCAGTACTTC.